These T cell receptor beta chains were read from a single sample in a study of T cell responses to AZD1222 COVID-19 vaccine. Assay used: immunoSEQ multiplex PCR; TCRdb lists only in-frame clones, some missing. The table records 120,000 or so clones, around 80% of them present only once. Source: peripheral blood, taken 28 days after the second AZD1222 dose. The receptors derive from an adult who received the AZD1222 COVID-19 vaccine. Each CDR3 is given with its conserved first and last residue. Each record gives: clone size, D gene, J gene, V gene, CDR3 length, CDR3 DNA, CDR3 protein. The D gene is left open where the match is weak. Only some rows state a clone size, as once, few, many or a class for expanded clones.

clone_size: once
d_call: TRBD1
j_call: TRBJ1-2
v_call: TRBV5-1
cdr3_length: 12
cdr3_nt: TGCGCCAGCAGCGGGACAGGAGATGGCTACACCTTC
cdr3_aa: CASSGTGDGYTF

clone_size: -
d_call: -
j_call: TRBJ2-3
v_call: TRBV11-2
cdr3_length: 16
cdr3_nt: TGTGCCAGCAGCTTACGGTTGGTGGGGAGCACAGATACGCAGTATTTT
cdr3_aa: CASSLRLVGSTDTQYF

clone_size: once
d_call: -
j_call: TRBJ2-7
v_call: TRBV3-1/TRBV3-2
cdr3_length: 13
cdr3_nt: TGTGCCAGCAGCCTCGGGGACTCCTACGAGCAGTACTTC
cdr3_aa: CASSLGDSYEQYF

clone_size: -
d_call: -
j_call: TRBJ2-5
v_call: TRBV11-2
cdr3_length: 15
cdr3_nt: TGTGCCAGCAGCTTTTTAGGGACACCTCAAGAGACCCAGTACTTC
cdr3_aa: CASSFLGTPQETQYF

clone_size: -
d_call: -
j_call: TRBJ2-7
v_call: TRBV9
cdr3_length: 17
cdr3_nt: TGTGCCAGCAGCGTAGAGGATCCGGGGGCGCCTGGCTACGAGCAGTACTTC
cdr3_aa: CASSVEDPGAPGYEQYF

clone_size: -
d_call: -
j_call: TRBJ2-1
v_call: TRBV25-1
cdr3_length: 13
cdr3_nt: TGTGCCAGCAGTGAATGGGCGGGGAATGAGCAGTTCTTC
cdr3_aa: CASSEWAGNEQFF

clone_size: -
d_call: TRBD1
j_call: TRBJ1-5
v_call: TRBV27
cdr3_length: 16
cdr3_nt: TGTGCCAGCAGTTACCACAGGGGGGACCCTGGGCAGCCCCAGCATTTT
cdr3_aa: CASSYHRGDPGQPQHF

clone_size: -
d_call: -
j_call: TRBJ1-5
v_call: TRBV3-1/TRBV3-2
cdr3_length: 16
cdr3_nt: TGTGCCAGCAGGGGACGGGAACTAGGGGGATTTGGCCCCCAGCATTTT
cdr3_aa: CASRGRELGGFGPQHF

clone_size: -
d_call: -
j_call: TRBJ1-1
v_call: TRBV7-3
cdr3_length: 13
cdr3_nt: TGTGCCAGCAGCAGGATGGGTCACACTGAAGCTTTCTTT
cdr3_aa: CASSRMGHTEAFF

clone_size: -
d_call: -
j_call: TRBJ2-7
v_call: TRBV3-1/TRBV3-2
cdr3_length: 12
cdr3_nt: TGTGCCAGCAGCCAAGTTTACCACGAGCAGTACTTC
cdr3_aa: CASSQVYHEQYF

clone_size: -
d_call: TRBD2
j_call: TRBJ2-1
v_call: TRBV7-2
cdr3_length: 15
cdr3_nt: TGTGCCAGCAGCCCCAAGCGGGGAGGTTCCAATGAGCAGTTCTTC
cdr3_aa: CASSPKRGGSNEQFF

clone_size: once
d_call: -
j_call: TRBJ1-5
v_call: TRBV15
cdr3_length: 15
cdr3_nt: TGTGCCACCAGCAGAGATTTAATGGGCAATCAGCCCCAGCATTTT
cdr3_aa: CATSRDLMGNQPQHF

clone_size: -
d_call: -
j_call: TRBJ2-6
v_call: TRBV1
cdr3_length: 20
cdr3_nt: TGCACCAGCAGCCTCAAGATCTGCTACAGTCCCCCCTCTGGGGCCAACGTCCTGACTTTC
cdr3_aa: CTSSLKICYSPPSGANVLTF

clone_size: few
d_call: -
j_call: TRBJ1-1
v_call: TRBV24-1
cdr3_length: 11
cdr3_nt: TGTGCCACCAGCCCGAAGGGTGAAGCTTTCTTT
cdr3_aa: CATSPKGEAFF

clone_size: -
d_call: TRBD2
j_call: TRBJ2-7
v_call: TRBV20-1
cdr3_length: 10
cdr3_nt: TGCAGTCCTGTCGGGGGGTTTAAGTACTTC
cdr3_aa: CSPVGGFKYF

clone_size: -
d_call: TRBD1
j_call: TRBJ2-4
v_call: TRBV6-2/TRBV6-3
cdr3_length: 17
cdr3_nt: TGTGCCAGCAGTTACAACCCAGGGGGCAGCTCCAAAAACATTCAGTACTTC
cdr3_aa: CASSYNPGGSSKNIQYF

clone_size: -
d_call: -
j_call: TRBJ1-2
v_call: TRBV28
cdr3_length: 13
cdr3_nt: TGTGCCAGCCTCCCTGGGTTTAACTATGGCTACACCTTC
cdr3_aa: CASLPGFNYGYTF

clone_size: -
d_call: -
j_call: TRBJ1-2
v_call: TRBV6-5
cdr3_length: 11
cdr3_nt: TGTGCCACCAACCAAAGGGGTGGCTACACCTTC
cdr3_aa: CATNQRGGYTF

clone_size: -
d_call: TRBD2
j_call: TRBJ2-1
v_call: TRBV7-9
cdr3_length: 17
cdr3_nt: TGTGCCAGCAGCACCCGGGGTCTAGCGGGGGGGCGGAATGAGCAGTTCTTC
cdr3_aa: CASSTRGLAGGRNEQFF

clone_size: -
d_call: -
j_call: TRBJ1-6
v_call: TRBV6-6
cdr3_length: 15
cdr3_nt: TGTGCCAGCAGTTACTCGGAGTCGTATAATTCACCCCTCCACTTT
cdr3_aa: CASSYSESYNSPLHF

clone_size: -
d_call: -
j_call: TRBJ1-5
v_call: TRBV6-1
cdr3_length: 12
cdr3_nt: TGTGCCAGCAGTGAACCCGTTCAGCCCCAGCATTTT
cdr3_aa: CASSEPVQPQHF

clone_size: -
d_call: -
j_call: TRBJ1-4
v_call: TRBV19
cdr3_length: 14
cdr3_nt: TGTGCCAGTACCCCCGGGACCGGGAACGAAAAACTGTTTTTT
cdr3_aa: CASTPGTGNEKLFF

clone_size: -
d_call: -
j_call: TRBJ2-1
v_call: TRBV6-5
cdr3_length: 15
cdr3_nt: TGTGCCAGCAGCCCGGGGACTCGGAGGACCAATGAGCAGTTCTTC
cdr3_aa: CASSPGTRRTNEQFF

clone_size: -
d_call: -
j_call: TRBJ1-2
v_call: TRBV7-9
cdr3_length: 14
cdr3_nt: TGTGCCAGCACCCAAGGAGGCTCCCAGGGGGGCTACACCTTC
cdr3_aa: CASTQGGSQGGYTF

clone_size: -
d_call: -
j_call: TRBJ2-3
v_call: TRBV7-2
cdr3_length: 13
cdr3_nt: TGTGCCAGCAGCTTTTGGGGGCCGGATACGCAGTATTTT
cdr3_aa: CASSFWGPDTQYF

clone_size: -
d_call: -
j_call: TRBJ1-5
v_call: TRBV30
cdr3_length: 13
cdr3_nt: TGTGCCTGGAGTGCCAGGGAGGATCAGCCCCAGCATTTT
cdr3_aa: CAWSAREDQPQHF

clone_size: -
d_call: -
j_call: TRBJ1-6
v_call: TRBV27
cdr3_length: 14
cdr3_nt: TGTGCCAGCAGCCGGACAGTCCCAGGGTCACCCCTCCACTTT
cdr3_aa: CASSRTVPGSPLHF

clone_size: -
d_call: TRBD1
j_call: TRBJ2-2
v_call: TRBV11-2
cdr3_length: 19
cdr3_nt: TGTGCCAGCAGCCTGGACAGGGCCACCATCGGAGGAAAGACCGGGGAGCTGTTTTTT
cdr3_aa: CASSLDRATIGGKTGELFF

clone_size: -
d_call: TRBD1
j_call: TRBJ1-2
v_call: TRBV7-3
cdr3_length: 16
cdr3_nt: TGTGCCAGCAGGAACCCAGGGGGCGCCGGGAACTATGGCTACACCTTC
cdr3_aa: CASRNPGGAGNYGYTF

clone_size: -
d_call: -
j_call: TRBJ1-3
v_call: TRBV5-6
cdr3_length: 14
cdr3_nt: TGTGCCAGCAGCTTGGACAGGGCTGGAAACACCATATATTTT
cdr3_aa: CASSLDRAGNTIYF

clone_size: -
d_call: -
j_call: TRBJ2-7
v_call: TRBV10-1
cdr3_length: 11
cdr3_nt: TGCGCCAGCAGTGTAGGGGACGAGCAGTACTTC
cdr3_aa: CASSVGDEQYF